These 22 T cell receptor beta chains came from one sample sequenced in a study of shared clonotypes between healthy human individuals (dated by TCRdb to the early 2020s). The library came from the immunoSEQ multiplex PCR assay. TCRdb holds this immuneACCESS table with in-frame rearrangements only. Some clones are missing; in checked studies, unresolved V genes explain under half, and the rest has no known cause. The sample data list over 850,000 clones, and about 80% of these were observed just once. The leading ten clones occupy roughly 0.62% of the sample. The specimen was memory CD4+ T cells from PBMCs. The cell subset or site label of this sample denotes: CD45RA-negative fraction. These receptors came from a man aged 18 to 30 in good health. Some clones in this sample may be carry-over from other donors' samples.

This clone was found a few times. V gene TRBV4-1 combines with J gene TRBJ1-2; D remains ambiguous. V lost 1 base and J 4 bases, leaving 13 bases between the germline ends. Germline V gene data show CDR1 as MGHRA and CDR2 as YSYEKL. This CDR3 is 15 amino acids long. The CDR3 bases are TGCGCCAGCAGCCAAGGCGGAGGGCGGATCTATGGCTACACCTTC. Translating gives CASSQGGGRIYGYTF.

The CDR3 bases are TGTGCCAGCAGTTTGACGGGATTCACCTTGAGGTTCTTC. Translation gives CASSLTGFTLRFF. The V call is TRBV6-5, the J call TRBJ2-1; possibly TRBD2 for D (5 bases). With 4 bases removed from V and 15 bases from J, the gap between germline ends came to 19 bases. This CDR3 is built from 13 residues. Germline lookup yields CDR1 MNHEY and CDR2 SVGAGI.

This clone was seen only once. The chain combines TRBV6-1 with TRBJ1-2; 10 bases are a match to TRBD1. The CDR3 totals 13 residues. Germline CDR1 and CDR2: MNHNS and SASEGT. Trimming took 6 bases from V and 5 from J; bases not matched to a gene: 3. The CDR3 DNA reads TGTGCCAGCAGGGAGGGACAGGGGTATGGCTACACCTTC. The encoded protein is CASREGQGYGYTF.

This clone was detected once. J is TRBJ1-6 and V is TRBV30; D might be TRBD1 (5 bases). The CDR3 totals 14 residues. The V end was cut by 2 bases, the J end by 6 bases, with 11 bases between. The germline V gene has CDR1 GTSNPN and CDR2 SVGIG (reference sequence). CDR3 sequence (DNA): TGTGCCTGGAGTTCAGGGAGGGCTAATTCACCCCTCCACTTT. It specifies CAWSSGRANSPLHF.

This clone was seen just once. This chain uses TRBV5-4 with TRBJ2-1; a possible D gene is TRBD1 (7 bases). CDR3 length: 16 amino acids. Trimming removed 1 base from V and 6 bases from J, with 17 bases in between. Germline V CDR1 and CDR2: SGHNT, YYREEE (reference sequence). CDR3 in DNA: TGTGCCAGCAGCTTGAGGACAGGACTAAACTCCAATGAGCAGTTCTTC. It yields the protein CASSLRTGLNSNEQFF.

The gene calls are TRBV6-6 and TRBJ1-2; maybe TRBD1 (5 bases). With 8 bases removed from V and 5 bases from J, the gap between germline ends came to 15 bases. CDR3 length: 13 residues. CDR1 is MNHNY, CDR2 SVGAGI, per germline (reference sequence). The CDR3 protein is CASFPGEGYGYTF. CDR3 DNA: TGTGCCAGCTTCCCCGGGGAGGGGTATGGCTACACCTTC.

This clone turned up a few times. In DNA, the CDR3 is TGCGCCAGCAGCATCTTGGACACCTCCTACAATGAGCAGTTCTTC. Amino acid sequence: CASSILDTSYNEQFF. The chain carries TRBV5-1 and TRBJ2-1, with TRBD1 as a possible D gene (5 bases). The length of the CDR3 is 15 residues. CDR1 is SGHRS, CDR2 YFSETQ, per germline. Trimming took 4 bases from V and 0 from J, leaving 11 bases between them.

The genes are TRBV27 and TRBJ2-3; the D call may be TRBD1 or TRBD2 (5 bases each). The CDR3 length is 15 residues. Germline V gene sequence: CDR1 MNHEY, CDR2 SMNVEV (reference sequence). V was shortened by 10 bases and J by 2 bases, with 19 bases between the two germline ends. DNA of the CDR3: TGTGCCAACTGGACGGGGCGGCCCAACACAGATACGCAGTATTTT. This sequence encodes CANWTGRPNTDTQYF.

This clone has a count of ten or more. CDR3 protein: CASKDLTDTQYF. In DNA, the CDR3 is TGTGCCAGCAAAGACCTCACAGATACGCAGTATTTT. The J gene is TRBJ2-3, the V gene TRBV6-5; D unclear. Trimming removed 7 bases from V and 2 bases from J, with 7 bases in between. The CDR3 is made up of 12 amino acids. In germline, CDR1 is MNHEY, CDR2 SVGAGI.

The chain carries TRBV5-1 and TRBJ2-7; the D gene could be TRBD1 or TRBD2 (5 bases each). There are 14 residues in the CDR3. From germline, CDR1 is SGHRS and CDR2 YFSETQ. Trimming took 1 base from V and 2 from J, leaving 10 bases between them. The DNA for the CDR3 is TGCGCCAGCAGCTTGAGGGACCCAGCCTACGAGCAGTACTTC. Translated, it gives CASSLRDPAYEQYF.

The chain links TRBV4-1 to TRBJ2-1, with 12 bases that match TRBD1. Germline CDR1 MGHRA, CDR2 YSYEKL. V gave up 1 base and J gave up 7 bases; unmatched junction bases: 5. The CDR3 loop spans 16 amino acids. CDR3 coding DNA: TGCGCCAGCAGCCAAGTGGGACAGGGGGCCGGTAATGAGCAGTTCTTC. This encodes CASSQVGQGAGNEQFF.

The chain is built from TRBV7-3 and TRBJ2-3; D is unclear. The CDR3 contains 13 residues. The germline CDR1 and CDR2 sequences are SGHTA and FQGTGA. V was pared by 2 bases and J by 5 bases, with 8 bases between. CDR3 amino acids: CASSLGVEDTQYF. The CDR3 DNA is TGTGCCAGCAGCTTAGGTGTTGAAGATACGCAGTATTTT.

The gene calls are TRBV29-1 and TRBJ2-5, with 14 bases fitting TRBD2. The CDR3 contains 15 residues. Germline CDR1 reads SQVTM; CDR2 reads ANQGSEA. V trimming: 6 bases; J trimming: 2 bases; junction bases outside the gene matches: 5. The CDR3 DNA sequence: TGCAGCGTCCGACTAGCGGGAGGGCCGCAAGAGACCCAGTACTTC. Translation gives CSVRLAGGPQETQYF.

Remarks on this clone: Other nucleotide sequences in the sample specify the same CDR3. This rearrangement joins TRBV7-8 to TRBJ2-7; no firm D call. The V gene lost 1 base and the J gene lost 1 base, with 8 bases spanning the gap. From germline, CDR1 is SGHVS and CDR2 FQNEAQ. This CDR3 region has 14 residues. The CDR3 spells CASSLVFESYEQYF. The CDR3 DNA sequence: TGTGCCAGCAGCTTAGTCTTCGAATCCTACGAGCAGTACTTC.

This chain joins TRBV11-2 and TRBJ1-2; D perhaps matches TRBD1 (6 bases). The CDR3 runs to 16 residues. Between the trimmed V and J ends, which lost 5 bases and 3 bases, there was a span of 19 bases. The germline gives CDR1 SGHAT, CDR2 FQNNGV. CDR3 in amino acids: CASSPLRGGRHYGYTF. CDR3 coding DNA: TGTGCCAGCAGCCCCCTGAGAGGGGGGAGACACTATGGCTACACCTTC.

The gene calls are TRBV27 and TRBJ1-2; a possible D gene is TRBD1 (6 bases). The V and J ends lost 6 bases and 2 bases respectively, with 16 bases between them. The CDR3 is made up of 15 amino acids. Germline V gene lookup returns CDR1 MNHEY and CDR2 SMNVEV (reference sequence). CDR3 coding DNA: TGTGCCAGCAGGGCCGGGGGGGCCCTAAACTATGGCTACACCTTC. This gives the protein CASRAGGALNYGYTF.

Of note for this clone: In the same sample, other DNA sequences code for this CDR3. This chain uses TRBV4-1 with TRBJ1-3; possibly TRBD1 for D (5 bases). Germline V gene lookup returns CDR1 MGHRA and CDR2 YSYEKL. V lost 1 base and J lost 4, with 11 bases in between. This CDR3 has 15 residues. The CDR3 bases are TGCGCCAGCAGCCAAGTTGACAGAGCGGGAAACACCATATATTTT. Its translation: CASSQVDRAGNTIYF.

The chain couples TRBV9 to TRBJ2-5; 10 bases agree with TRBD1. There are 15 residues in the CDR3. V lost 4 bases, J lost 3 bases, and 6 bases stayed unmatched. CDR1 is SGDLS, CDR2 YYNGEE, per germline. CDR3 protein: CASSRTGGVKETQYF. CDR3 nucleotide sequence: TGTGCCAGCAGCCGGACAGGGGGTGTTAAAGAGACCCAGTACTTC.

This clone was seen just once. The chain is built from TRBV7-9 and TRBJ2-6; D gene ambiguous. Trimming took off 4 bases at V and 0 bases at J, with 10 bases between the two ends. The CDR3 runs 16 residues. Per germline, CDR1 SEHNR and CDR2 FQNEAQ (reference sequence). This CDR3 reads CASSSRSSSGANVLTF. The DNA for the CDR3 is TGTGCCAGCAGCTCGAGATCGAGCTCTGGGGCCAACGTCCTGACTTTC.

The genes are TRBV29-1 and TRBJ2-7; TRBD1 aligns across 7 bases. Germline values: CDR1 SQVTM, CDR2 ANQGSEA. The CDR3 contains 12 residues. The junction had 5 bases not matched to a gene; V was cut back by 4 bases and J by 5 bases. In DNA, the CDR3 is TGCAGCGTTGTGCGACAGGGAGACGAGCAGTACTTC. Amino acids: CSVVRQGDEQYF.

The J gene is TRBJ2-1, the V gene TRBV19, with D unclear. The CDR3 contains 11 residues. The germline CDR1 and CDR2 sequences are LNHDA and SQIVND (reference sequence). V lost 9 bases and J lost 4, with 7 bases in between. Here the CDR3 DNA reads TGTGCCAGCCAGGTATACAATGAGCAGTTCTTC. It yields the protein CASQVYNEQFF.

This CDR3 reads CASTKASRIYEQYF. The CDR3, as DNA: TGTGCCAGCACCAAAGCATCACGGATATACGAGCAGTACTTC. The chain has TRBV14 and TRBJ2-7; D gene uncertain. CDR3 length: 14 residues. The V end was cut by 7 bases, the J end by 4 bases, with 17 bases between. Germline CDR1 reads SGHDN; CDR2 reads FVKESK. The variable domain in full, completed from reference TRBV14 and TRBJ2-7, reads EAGVTQFPSHSVIEKGQTVTLRCDPISGHDNLYWYRRVMGKEIKFLLHFVKESKQDESGMPNNRFLAERTGGTYSTLKVQPAELEDSGVYFCASTKASRIYEQYFGPGTRLTVT.